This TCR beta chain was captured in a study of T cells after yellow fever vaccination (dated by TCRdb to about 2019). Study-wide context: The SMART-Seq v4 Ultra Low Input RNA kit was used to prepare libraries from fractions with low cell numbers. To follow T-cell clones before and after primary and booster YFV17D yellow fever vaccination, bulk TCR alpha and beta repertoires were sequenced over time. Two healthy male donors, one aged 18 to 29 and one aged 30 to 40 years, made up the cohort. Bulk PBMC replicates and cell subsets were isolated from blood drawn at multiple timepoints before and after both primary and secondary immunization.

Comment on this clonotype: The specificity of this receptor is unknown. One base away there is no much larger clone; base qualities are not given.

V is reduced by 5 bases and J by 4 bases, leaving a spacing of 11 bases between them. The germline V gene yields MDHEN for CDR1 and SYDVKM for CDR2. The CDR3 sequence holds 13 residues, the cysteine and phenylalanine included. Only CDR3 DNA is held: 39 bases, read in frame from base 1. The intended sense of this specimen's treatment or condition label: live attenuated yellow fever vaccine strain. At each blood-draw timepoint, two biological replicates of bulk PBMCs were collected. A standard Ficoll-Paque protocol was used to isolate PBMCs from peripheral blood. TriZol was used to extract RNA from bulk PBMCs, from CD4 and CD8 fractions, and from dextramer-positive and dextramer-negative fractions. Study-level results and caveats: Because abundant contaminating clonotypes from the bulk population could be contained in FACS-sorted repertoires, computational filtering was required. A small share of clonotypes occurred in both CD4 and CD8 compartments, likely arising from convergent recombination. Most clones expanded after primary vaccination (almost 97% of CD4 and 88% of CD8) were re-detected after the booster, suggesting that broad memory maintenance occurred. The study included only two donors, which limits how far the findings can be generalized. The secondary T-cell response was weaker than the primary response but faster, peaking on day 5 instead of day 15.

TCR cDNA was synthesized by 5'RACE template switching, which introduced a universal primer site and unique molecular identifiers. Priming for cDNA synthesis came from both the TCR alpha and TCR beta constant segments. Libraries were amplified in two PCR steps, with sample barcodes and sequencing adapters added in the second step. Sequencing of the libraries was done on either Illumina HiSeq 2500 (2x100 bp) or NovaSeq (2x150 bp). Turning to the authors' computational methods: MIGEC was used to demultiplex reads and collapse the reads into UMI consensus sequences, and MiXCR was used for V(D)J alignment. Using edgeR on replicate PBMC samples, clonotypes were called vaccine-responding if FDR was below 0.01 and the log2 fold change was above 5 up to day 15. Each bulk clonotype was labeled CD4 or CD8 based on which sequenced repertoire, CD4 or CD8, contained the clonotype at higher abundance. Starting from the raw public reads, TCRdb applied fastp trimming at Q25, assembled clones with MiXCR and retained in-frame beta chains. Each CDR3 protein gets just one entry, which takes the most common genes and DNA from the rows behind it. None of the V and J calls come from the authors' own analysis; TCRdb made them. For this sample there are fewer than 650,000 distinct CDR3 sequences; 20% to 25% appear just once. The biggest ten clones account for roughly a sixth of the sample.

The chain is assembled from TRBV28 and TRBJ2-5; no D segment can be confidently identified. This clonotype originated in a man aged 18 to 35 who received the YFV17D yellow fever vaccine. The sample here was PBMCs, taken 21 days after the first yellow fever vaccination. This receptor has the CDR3 CASSESASETQYF. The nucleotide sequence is TGTGCCAGCAGTGAGTCTGCATCAGAGACCCAGTACTTC.